The TCR beta chain under discussion was sequenced for a study of beta chain features in type 1 diabetes (dated by TCRdb to 2016 to 2019). About the full investigation: No differences in mean age, gender distribution, total cell number or subset yield were found between patients and healthy donors. A total of approximately 100,000,000 sorted cells were examined across all samples, and the number of cells per subset was strongly correlated with RNA yield. The study compared the TCRB repertoires of sorted circulating CD4+ T cell subsets in recently diagnosed type 1 diabetes patients with those in matched healthy donors. Regulatory and stem cell-like memory subsets were isolated from only 8 patients and roughly 8 healthy donors, whereas naive and central memory subsets came from all 28 donors.

The research as a whole found: Patients with type 1 diabetes made fewer insertions and deleted more nucleotides at VDJ recombination sites, implying thymic rearrangement abnormalities. HLA sub-analyses involved small numbers of individuals, so any influence of HLA type on TCRB rearrangement remained unresolved. Because cDNA rather than genomic DNA was sequenced, highly expressing activated cells could have been over-represented, although no difference in activation and CD3 levels was found between groups. Naive, central memory and regulatory TCRB repertoires appeared more similar among patients than among healthy donors. A moderate but significant shortening of TCRB CDR3 length was observed in type 1 diabetes patients in all four CD4+ subsets. Shorter templates might be favored by PCR, yet because patient and control samples were amplified and corrected together, any such skew would affect both groups equally.

This clone occurred a few times. Its cognate antigen has yet to be identified. Per-base quality was not reported, and no clone a single base away is much larger than it. The entire amount of isolated RNA was reverse transcribed using the High Capacity cDNA Reverse Transcription Kit, so the sequenced TCRB transcripts were expressed ones. Deep immunoSEQ sequencing was performed on naive, central memory and regulatory T cell samples, with an average of around 3.5 million total reads per sample. After sorted cells were lysed in RLT buffer, RNA was extracted with DNase-treated RNeasy Micro or Mini kits, with the choice depending on cell number. Each cell subset was processed separately to prevent cross-contamination, with patient and healthy donor samples processed together. Using the immunoSEQ multiplex PCR, TCRB sequences were amplified from cDNA into 87-bp fragments spanning the CDR3 region. Sequencing of the amplicons was done on the Illumina HiSeq platform. On the authors' methods: Synthetic template baselines were used to correct PCR bias computationally, reads within Hamming distance 2 were collapsed together, and singletons that could not be merged were discarded. Reads were aligned to IMGT to assign V, D and J genes, CDR3 length, and insertions or deletions at six rearrangement sites. Within each subset, clonotype counts were normalized to the number of sorted cells before true diversity and Gini coefficients were calculated with the tcR R package. The overlap coefficient, calculated on TCRB nucleotide sequences, was used to measure repertoire sharing. As a proxy for the pre-selection repertoire, out-of-frame TCRB sequences from naive cells were analyzed. In TCRdb, the immuneACCESS table is reduced to in-frame sequences with V and J assigned. These tables do not hold every clone; where another copy was compared, an unresolved V gene accounts for under half, and the others remain unexplained. V and J calls and clone size are copied from that table; D and trimming were computed from the DNA. A total of 450,000 to 550,000 clones appear in this sample, 25% to 35% of them only once. The top ten clonotypes cover more than 0.055% of the sample.

The CDR3 has 13 amino acids, counting the end cysteine and phenylalanine. The entry retains the CDR3 DNA only, 39 bases that are in frame from base 1. As encoded in the germline V gene, CDR1 is SGHRS while CDR2 is YFSETQ. Trimmed from V: 4 bases; trimmed from J: 8 bases; junction bases lacking a gene match: 5. Each donor gave one peripheral blood draw, averaging roughly 0.11 L, which was collected into heparinised tubes. Using a panel that included CD45RO, CCR7, CD25, CD127, CD95 and CD27, naive, central memory, regulatory and stem cell-like memory CD4+ T cells were sorted on a BD FACSAria II. A purity above 95% was achieved for all sorted populations. PBMCs were isolated right away by Lymphoprep density gradient centrifugation and were stained directly, without culture. To minimize batch effects, samples were stained and sorted in pairs, one healthy donor with one patient per experiment.

Sequencing was performed on naive CD4+ T cells from blood. In light of the paper, this sample's cell subset or site label describes: true naive CD4+ T cells. This chain joins TRBV5-1 to TRBJ2-1; 8 of the junction bases match TRBD1. The sequence derives from a man between 18 and 35 years old in good health. The CDR3 is CASSLDREHEQFF. The nucleotides read TGCGCCAGCAGCCTGGACAGGGAGCATGAGCAGTTCTTC. Here the CDR3 is joined to the reference TRBV5-1 and TRBJ2-1 genes, and the full variable domain is: KAGVTQTPRYLIKTRGQQVTLSCSPISGHRSVSWYQQTPGQGLQFLFEYFSETQRNKGNFPGRFSGRQFSNSRSEMNVSTLELGDSALYLCASSLDREHEQFFGPGTRLTVL.